Presented here are 6 T cell receptor beta chains from one specimen sequenced in a study of blood T cell repertoires in COVID-19. Clones were read by immunoSEQ multiplex PCR, and TCRdb kept only the in-frame ones, dropping some. The sample comprises about 330,000 clones, 87% of which are singletons, and 9.9% rests with the top ten. Sample: peripheral blood. The receptor source for this set is a man younger than 45 with COVID-19, enrolled during active disease.

In this sample, this clone turned up once. This rearrangement joins TRBV6-6 to TRBJ1-5; possibly TRBD1 for D (5 bases). This CDR3 comprises 16 residues. CDR1 and CDR2 from the germline V gene are MNHNY and SVGAGI (reference sequence). V was shortened by 7 bases and J by 2 bases, with 18 bases between the two germline ends. CDR3 in DNA: TGTGCCAGCACCCTATACGGGGGGATGGGCAATCAGCCCCAGCATTTT. This codes for CASTLYGGMGNQPQHF.

The J gene is TRBJ2-1, the V gene TRBV10-3, with D maybe TRBD2 (6 bases). The length of the CDR3 is 14 residues. Germline V gene sequence: CDR1 ENHRY, CDR2 SYGVKD. V lost 6 bases and J lost 8, with 17 bases in between. The CDR3 loop reads CAISPRLDGDEQFF. The CDR3 DNA reads TGTGCCATCAGCCCAAGACTAGACGGCGATGAGCAGTTCTTC.

The chain recombines TRBV7-3 with TRBJ2-5, with TRBD2 matching 9 bases. This CDR3 region has 16 residues. Germline-derived CDR1 and CDR2 are SGHTA and FQGTGA. V trimming: 1 base; J trimming: 3 bases; junction bases outside the gene matches: 6. The CDR3 DNA reads TGTGCCAGCAGCTTAAGCCCGACTAGCGGAAAAGAGACCCAGTACTTC. It specifies CASSLSPTSGKETQYF. The full variable domain, with the rest looked up from reference TRBV7-3 and TRBJ2-5, is GAGVSQTPSNKVTEKGKYVELRCDPISGHTALYWYRQSLGQGPEFLIYFQGTGAADDSGLPNDRFFAVRPEGSVSTLKIQRTERGDSAVYLCASSLSPTSGKETQYFGPGTRLLVL.

The V gene is TRBV12-3 or TRBV12-4, the J gene TRBJ1-6; D might be TRBD1 (5 bases). The V end lost 3 bases, the J end lost 14 bases, and 14 bases lay between the germline ends. This CDR3 is 13 amino acids long. Here the CDR3 DNA reads TGTGCCAGCAGTTTCCCGGGGGTGGGATCCCTCCACTTT. Translation gives CASSFPGVGSLHF.

The rearrangement links TRBV5-6 to TRBJ2-5; D call uncertain. The CDR3 loop spans 14 amino acids. The germline V gene has CDR1 SGHDT and CDR2 YYEEEE. Trimming took 1 base from V and 2 from J, leaving 9 bases between them. The CDR3 is CASSLSHLQETQYF. In nucleotides, the CDR3 is TGTGCCAGCAGCTTGTCACACCTGCAAGAGACCCAGTACTTC.

The V gene is TRBV18, the J gene TRBJ1-2; a possible D gene is TRBD1 (6 bases). The CDR3 consists of 14 residues. Germline V gene sequence: CDR1 KGHSH, CDR2 LQKENI. V was cut by 0 bases and J by 8 bases, with 13 bases left in between. The DNA of the CDR3 is TGTGCCAGCTCACCACCGTCAGGGGATGGCGGCTACACCTTC. It yields the protein CASSPPSGDGGYTF.